This is a list of T cell receptor beta chains from one sample in a study of T cell responses to AZD1222 COVID-19 vaccine. Only in-frame clones appear in the TCRdb table, and some are missing; sequencing was by immunoSEQ multiplex PCR. The sample has 100,000 to 150,000 clones, roughly nine tenths seen once. This sample comprised peripheral blood, obtained on day 0 of AZD1222 vaccination. The receptors derive from an adult in good health. CDR3s include the opening cysteine and the closing phenylalanine or tryptophan. D genes are given only for firm matches. Clone size is shown for a subset of rows, as once, few, many or a class of expanded clone.

CAWSGPRTGTPYEQYF | TGTGCCTGGAGTGGCCCCCGGACAGGGACGCCCTACGAGCAGTACTTC | TRBJ2-7 | TRBV30 | NA | TRBD1
CAWIRASGGINSYNEQFF | TGTGCCTGGATTCGGGCTAGCGGGGGAATTAATTCCTACAATGAGCAGTTCTTC | TRBJ2-1 | TRBV30 | NA | TRBD2
CASRPGLAGVGDTQYF | TGTGCCAGCAGGCCCGGACTAGCGGGAGTGGGAGATACGCAGTATTTT | TRBJ2-3 | TRBV28 | NA | TRBD2
CASSTPCKIRGQTSYGYTF | TGTGCCAGCAGCACACCATGTAAAATTCGGGGACAGACCTCATATGGCTACACCTTC | TRBJ1-2 | TRBV21-1 | NA | NA
CASSSRGIYNEQFF | TGTGCCAGCAGCTCCCGGGGCATATACAATGAGCAGTTCTTC | TRBJ2-1 | TRBV7-8 | once | NA
CASSPPGGGYRTDTQYF | TGTGCCAGCAGCCCTCCGGGGGGCGGGTACCGTACAGATACGCAGTATTTT | TRBJ2-3 | TRBV5-4 | NA | NA
CASREGATNEKLFF | TGTGCCAGCAGAGAGGGGGCGACTAATGAAAAACTGTTTTTT | TRBJ1-4 | TRBV28 | NA | TRBD1
CASSPPAQGRTTGELFF | TGTGCCAGCTCACCACCGGCCCAGGGGCGGACTACGGGGGAGCTGTTTTTT | TRBJ2-2 | TRBV18 | NA | NA
CASSPGTGGGGAEAFF | TGTGCCAGCAGCCCCGGGACAGGGGGCGGAGGGGCTGAAGCTTTCTTT | TRBJ1-1 | TRBV5-6 | NA | TRBD1
CASSSGWTQYF | TGTGCCAGCAGCTCCGGTTGGACCCAGTACTTC | TRBJ2-5 | TRBV7-9 | once | NA
CASRPQGGSNQPQHF | TGTGCCAGCAGGCCACAGGGTGGGAGCAATCAGCCCCAGCATTTT | TRBJ1-5 | TRBV28 | NA | NA
CSVDPGGVYGYTF | TGCAGCGTTGATCCGGGGGGGGTCTATGGCTACACCTTC | TRBJ1-2 | TRBV29-1 | NA | NA
CASSAGRGTEAFF | TGTGCCAGCTCAGCAGGGCGGGGAACTGAAGCTTTCTTT | TRBJ1-1 | TRBV6-6 | NA | NA
CASSEEGVGTETQYF | TGTGCCAGCAGTGAAGAGGGAGTGGGGACGGAGACCCAGTACTTC | TRBJ2-5 | TRBV2 | few | NA
CASSSTGSGGANVLTF | TGTGCCAGCAGTTCGACAGGCTCCGGTGGGGCCAACGTCCTGACTTTC | TRBJ2-6 | TRBV28 | NA | NA
CASSPDRGNSYEQYF | TGTGCCAGCAGTCCCGACAGGGGTAACTCCTACGAGCAGTACTTC | TRBJ2-7 | TRBV2 | few | TRBD1
CASSLAWSETGARNEQFF | TGTGCCAGCAGCTTAGCGTGGAGTGAAACGGGGGCCCGGAATGAGCAGTTCTTC | TRBJ2-1 | TRBV7-2 | NA | NA
CASSSTPGTAYYGYTF | TGTGCCAGCAGTTCGACTCCCGGGACAGCCTACTATGGCTACACCTTC | TRBJ1-2 | TRBV28 | NA | TRBD1
CSVAEGSREQYF | TGCAGCGTTGCGGAAGGTTCTCGCGAGCAGTACTTC | TRBJ2-7 | TRBV29-1 | NA | NA
CASSPRQGLDHNEQFF | TGTGCCAGCAGCCCGAGACAGGGATTGGACCACAATGAGCAGTTCTTC | TRBJ2-1 | TRBV3-1/TRBV3-2 | NA | TRBD1
CASSPGQGPNEQFF | TGTGCCAGCAGCCCCGGACAGGGCCCCAATGAGCAGTTCTTC | TRBJ2-1 | TRBV7-2 | once | TRBD1
CASSGQGQETQYF | TGTGCCAGCTCCGGACAGGGACAAGAGACCCAGTACTTC | TRBJ2-5 | TRBV19 | NA | TRBD1
CASSLWSLTSGHNEQFF | TGTGCCAGCAGTTTATGGTCTCTTACTAGCGGGCACAATGAGCAGTTCTTC | TRBJ2-1 | TRBV27 | NA | TRBD2
CASRTLAGGSTDTQYF | TGCGCCAGCAGGACCTTAGCGGGAGGGAGCACAGATACGCAGTATTTT | TRBJ2-3 | TRBV5-1 | once | TRBD2
CASSLEWAGSSPLHF | TGCGCCAGCAGCTTGGAGTGGGCAGGTTCGTCACCCCTCCACTTT | TRBJ1-6 | TRBV5-1 | NA | NA
CAWSVSDGYSPLHF | TGTGCCTGGAGTGTCTCTGACGGATATTCACCCCTCCACTTT | TRBJ1-6 | TRBV30 | NA | NA
CASSVFGNYGYTF | TGTGCCAGCAGTGTCTTTGGAAACTATGGCTACACCTTC | TRBJ1-2 | TRBV2 | NA | NA
CASRYGLGRMAQYF | TGTGCCAGCAGATACGGACTCGGTCGGATGGCCCAGTACTTC | TRBJ2-5 | TRBV28 | NA | NA
CASSLVGTGAEQYF | TGTGCCAGCAGCTTAGTTGGGACAGGGGCCGAGCAGTACTTC | TRBJ2-7 | TRBV11-1 | NA | TRBD1
CASSPREGTNEQFF | TGTGCCAGCTCACCCCGGGAAGGGACAAATGAGCAGTTCTTC | TRBJ2-1 | TRBV18 | NA | NA
CASRYRDRVNTEAFF | TGTGCCAGCAGGTACCGGGACAGAGTGAACACTGAAGCTTTCTTT | TRBJ1-1 | TRBV6-5 | NA | TRBD1
CASSGGLAGNEQFF | TGTGCCAGCAGTGGGGGACTAGCGGGCAATGAGCAGTTCTTC | TRBJ2-1 | TRBV28 | NA | TRBD2
CASGRTETKDTQYF | TGTGCCAGCGGCAGGACAGAGACGAAAGATACGCAGTATTTT | TRBJ2-3 | TRBV2 | NA | NA
CAISELQGFTEAFF | TGTGCCATCAGTGAGTTACAGGGATTCACTGAAGCTTTCTTT | TRBJ1-1 | TRBV10-3 | NA | NA
CASKVPGQGHGYTF | TGTGCCAGCAAAGTTCCGGGACAGGGACATGGCTACACCTTC | TRBJ1-2 | TRBV28 | NA | TRBD1
CASGLIRGAGNTEAFF | TGTGCCAGCGGATTAATTAGGGGGGCCGGGAACACTGAAGCTTTCTTT | TRBJ1-1 | TRBV28 | NA | NA
CASSWAGDTEAFF | TGTGCCAGCAGTTGGGCAGGTGACACTGAAGCTTTCTTT | TRBJ1-1 | TRBV7-3 | few | NA
CASSTTSFDMDANEQFF | TGTGCCAGTAGTACAACCAGCTTTGATATGGACGCCAATGAGCAGTTCTTC | TRBJ2-1 | TRBV19 | NA | NA
CASSYQGGNTEAFF | TGTGCCAGCAGCTACCAGGGGGGGAACACTGAAGCTTTCTTT | TRBJ1-1 | TRBV5-4 | NA | TRBD1
CATSSLDRYGYTF | TGTGCCACCAGCAGCCTAGATCGCTATGGCTACACCTTC | TRBJ1-2 | TRBV15 | NA | NA
CASSLGGRGHEQYF | TGTGCCAGCAGTTTGGGGGGACGGGGCCACGAGCAGTACTTC | TRBJ2-7 | TRBV27 | once | NA
CASSDEGYNEAFF | TGCGCCAGCAGTGATGAGGGGTATAATGAAGCTTTCTTT | TRBJ1-1 | TRBV10-2 | once | NA
CASSTGQGAGAEAFF | TGTGCCAGCAGCACCGGACAGGGGGCGGGTGCTGAAGCTTTCTTT | TRBJ1-1 | TRBV7-2 | NA | TRBD1
CASSFRTGSIPNSYEQYF | TGTGCCAGCAGTTTCAGGACAGGGTCGATTCCTAACTCCTACGAGCAGTACTTC | TRBJ2-7 | TRBV6-2/TRBV6-3 | NA | TRBD1
CASSYGQGTNEQYF | TGCGCCAGCAGCTACGGACAGGGAACCAACGAGCAGTACTTC | TRBJ2-7 | TRBV5-1 | NA | TRBD1
CASSQGAGSRQPQHF | TGTGCCAGCAGCCAAGGGGCGGGGAGCAGGCAGCCCCAGCATTTT | TRBJ1-5 | TRBV3-1/TRBV3-2 | NA | NA
CASSLEGRGGYTF | TGCGCCAGCAGCCTCGAGGGGAGGGGTGGCTACACCTTC | TRBJ1-2 | TRBV5-1 | NA | NA
CASSLWWTNTDTQYF | TGTGCCAGCAGCTTGTGGTGGACTAACACAGATACGCAGTATTTT | TRBJ2-3 | TRBV5-5 | NA | NA
CASGTGGGGYTF | TGTGCCAGCGGGACAGGGGGTGGCGGCTACACCTTC | TRBJ1-2 | TRBV2 | NA | TRBD1
CASKILDQGPPGNTIYF | TGTGCCAGCAAGATTCTAGACCAGGGGCCTCCTGGAAACACCATATATTTT | TRBJ1-3 | TRBV28 | NA | NA
CASSLQGPIYGYTF | TGTGCCAGCAGTTTACAGGGGCCTATCTATGGCTACACCTTC | TRBJ1-2 | TRBV28 | NA | NA
CASSRTRQGWTGELFF | TGTGCCAGCAGTCGAACCCGACAGGGGTGGACCGGGGAGCTGTTTTTT | TRBJ2-2 | TRBV6-2/TRBV6-3 | NA | TRBD1
CASSHRDRDSYEQYF | TGTGCCAGCAGCCACCGGGACAGGGACTCCTACGAGCAGTACTTC | TRBJ2-7 | TRBV28 | NA | TRBD1